Following are 28 T cell receptor beta chains from one sample sequenced in a study of response to subunit inactivated influenza vaccine. TCRdb ran MiXCR on the RT-PCR reads and lists one entry per CDR3 protein. The top ten clones hold approximately 9.9% of a sample with around 600,000 distinct CDR3 sequences, about 11% of them seen once. These data were also reused for a study on T cells expressing NK-cell markers. That publication notes: cDNA encoding TCR beta was synthesized via 5'RACE template switching incorporating UMIs.

The specimen comprised PBMCs from blood, sampled on the day of vaccination. The receptors shown here come from a man aged 45 to 65 who received an inactivated influenza vaccine.

The chain joins TRBV19 to TRBJ2-1, with 9 positions matching TRBD2. The CDR3 extends over 15 amino acids. CDR1 and CDR2 (germline): LNHDA, SQIVND (reference sequence). V trimming: 9 bases; J trimming: 8 bases; junction bases outside the gene matches: 14. In DNA, the CDR3 is TGTGCCAGCCGAAAGGGTAGCGGGAGAATCTATGAGCAGTTCTTC. Protein product: CASRKGSGRIYEQFF.

The chain is built from TRBV24-1 and TRBJ2-5; 7 bases are shared with TRBD1. The CDR3 has 16 residues. Germline values: CDR1 KGHDR, CDR2 SFDVKD. The J segment lost 1 base and the V segment lost 9 bases, leaving 13 bases of the junction unmatched. The DNA of the CDR3 is TGTGCCACCGCATCTATTGACAGGGCCTCCCAAGAGACCCAGTACTTC. It codes for CATASIDRASQETQYF.

This clonotype came up a few times. The chain uses TRBV28 and TRBJ2-1; tentative D call: TRBD2 (5 bases). This CDR3 is 12 amino acids long. The germline V and J ends were trimmed by 6 bases and 13 bases, with 16 bases remaining between them. CDR1 MDHEN and CDR2 SYDVKM come from the germline V gene. The CDR3 spells CASRLPGEGQFF. The CDR3 DNA sequence: TGTGCCAGCAGACTACCCGGGGAAGGACAGTTCTTC.

The rearrangement links TRBV12-3 or TRBV12-4 to TRBJ2-1; 11 nucleotides match TRBD2. The CDR3 is 14 residues long. J was trimmed by 9 bases and V by 1 base; bases with no gene match: 2. The CDR3 protein is CASSLVAGGGEQFF. The DNA of the CDR3 is TGTGCCAGCAGTTTAGTAGCGGGGGGGGGTGAGCAGTTCTTC.

This clonotype has at least ten counts. The chain employs TRBV12-3 or TRBV12-4 and TRBJ1-5; D call uncertain. The length of the CDR3 is 13 residues. Trimming left V 3 bases short and J 2 bases short, with 5 bases between. CDR3 residues: CASSFTGNQPQHF. The CDR3 coding sequence is TGTGCCAGCAGTTTTACAGGCAATCAGCCCCAGCATTTT.

This clonotype occurred a few times. The chain combines TRBV12-3 or TRBV12-4 with TRBJ2-1; 12 bases fit TRBD1. The CDR3 sequence is 16 residues long. V was pared by 6 bases and J by 5 bases, with 8 bases of the junction left unmatched. The CDR3 region is CASRGQGAFSHNEQFF. In nucleotides, the CDR3 is TGTGCCAGCAGGGGACAGGGGGCCTTTTCACACAATGAGCAGTTCTTC.

As concerns this clonotype: At one end the junction does not follow the germline gene, possibly because of a read error. The chain employs TRBV5-1 and TRBJ2-2; TRBD1 matches at 9 bases. CDR1 and CDR2 (germline): SGHRS, YFSETQ. The CDR3 covers 16 residues. In DNA, the CDR3 is TGTGCCAGCAGCGCCCCGGGACAGGGAAACACCGGGGAGCTGTTTTTT. It encodes CASSAPGQGNTGELFF.

V is TRBV6-4 and J is TRBJ2-3; maybe TRBD2 (7 bases). There are 14 residues in the CDR3. Per germline, CDR1 MRHNA and CDR2 SNTAGT. Trimming removed 2 bases at V and 13 bases at J, with 19 bases between. The CDR3 region has the DNA TGTGCCAGCAGTGACGCGGCGGGGGCCCGCTCGAAGTATTTT. Residues: CASSDAAGARSKYF.

J is TRBJ2-5 and V is TRBV15; unclear D gene. The CDR3 has 13 amino acids. The V and J ends lost 0 bases and 5 bases respectively, with 7 bases between them. Germline V gene sequence: CDR1 LNHNV, CDR2 YYDKDF (reference sequence). The CDR3 DNA reads as TGTGCCACCAGCAGAGAAAATTCGGAGACCCAGTACTTC. Amino acids: CATSRENSETQYF.

In its sample, this clonotype was seen a few times. The chain combines TRBV4-3 with TRBJ2-3, with TRBD2 identical over 11 bases. V gave up 0 bases and J gave up 8 bases; unmatched junction bases: 7. This CDR3 has 16 residues. Germline-derived CDR1 and CDR2 are LGHNA and YSLEER. DNA for the CDR3: TGCGCCAGCAGCCAAGAGGTTAGCGGGGGGGCCGGTACGCAGTATTTT. Protein sequence: CASSQEVSGGAGTQYF.

Regarding this clonotype: Given a much more abundant clone one base away, this may be a read error. This chain links TRBV12-3 or TRBV12-4 with TRBJ1-6, with 7 bases identical to TRBD1. The CDR3 has 14 amino acids. The CDR3 DNA follows: TGTGCCAGCAGAATGGGGACAGCGAATTCACCCCTCTACTTT. This codes for CASRMGTANSPLYF.

This clonotype was found many times. CDR3 region: CSVELGLAGVGGTDTQYF. The CDR3 nucleotides are TGCAGCGTTGAACTGGGACTAGCGGGAGTAGGCGGCACAGATACGCAGTATTTT. This rearrangement joins TRBV29-1 to TRBJ2-3, with 14 bases that match TRBD2. Per the germline V gene, CDR1 is SQVTM and CDR2 is ANQGSEA. The CDR3 is 18 residues long. Trimming at V came to 2 bases and at J to 1 base, leaving 8 bases not matched to a gene.

The chain carries TRBV9 and TRBJ2-1, with TRBD1 identical over 9 bases. V lost 3 bases to trimming and J lost 8 bases; unmatched junction nucleotides: 3. This CDR3 region has 13 residues. Germline lookup yields CDR1 SGDLS and CDR2 YYNGEE. CDR3 region: CASSAWTGDEQFF. The CDR3 DNA is TGTGCCAGCAGCGCATGGACAGGGGATGAGCAGTTCTTC.

The V call is TRBV25-1, the J call TRBJ2-2; no definite D call. V was cut by 5 bases and J by 1 base, with 5 bases left in between. Germline V CDR1 and CDR2: MGHDK, SYGVNS. CDR3 length: 13 amino acids. The CDR3 DNA sequence: TGTGCCAGCAGTTGGATGAACACCGGGGAGCTGTTTTTT. It translates to CASSWMNTGELFF.

The chain carries TRBV2 and TRBJ2-7; tentative D call: TRBD2 (7 bases). V was cut by 6 bases and J by 3 bases, with 9 bases left in between. CDR1 is SNHLY and CDR2 is FYNNEI in the germline V gene. The CDR3 is 12 residues long. Written as DNA, the CDR3 is TGTGCCAGCAGAGGGGGGGACTACGAGCAGTACTTC. Amino acids: CASRGGDYEQYF.

This clonotype was seen a few times. The V call is TRBV9, the J call TRBJ1-4; unclear D gene. The germline gives CDR1 SGDLS, CDR2 YYNGEE. Trimming removed 4 bases at V and 10 bases at J, with 14 bases between. This CDR3 region has 13 residues. In DNA form, the CDR3 reads TGTGCCAGCAGCCCCCCTCGTGAGGGAAAACTGTTTTTT. It specifies CASSPPREGKLFF.

The chain uses TRBV24-1 and TRBJ2-5, with D possibly being TRBD1 (6 bases). V was clipped by 4 bases and J by 5 bases, with 16 bases between them. The CDR3 extends over 15 amino acids. Germline CDR1 KGHDR, CDR2 SFDVKD. CDR3 bases: TGTGCCACCAGTGACGGACCCGGGACAATGGAGACCCAGTACTTC. Translated, it gives CATSDGPGTMETQYF.

This clonotype was observed a handful of times. J is TRBJ1-1 and V is TRBV7-2; 7 bases fit TRBD1. Trimming took 3 bases from V and 1 from J; bases not matched to a gene: 2. The CDR3 spans 14 residues. The V gene's germline CDR1 is SGHTA and CDR2 FQGNSA. The CDR3 DNA follows: TGTGCCAGCAGCTTCTGGACAGGGAACACTGAAGCTTTCTTT. It translates to CASSFWTGNTEAFF. The full variable domain, rest sourced from reference TRBV7-2 and TRBJ1-1, is GAGVSQSPSNKVTEKGKDVELRCDPISGHTALYWYRQSLGQGLEFLIYFQGNSAPDKSGLPSDRFSAERTGGSVSTLTIQRTQQEDSAVYLCASSFWTGNTEAFFGQGTRLTVV.

V and J are TRBV12-3 or TRBV12-4 and TRBJ1-1; 9 bases agree with TRBD1. V was pared by 7 bases and J by 3 bases, with 6 bases of the junction left unmatched. CDR3 size: 14 residues. The CDR3 reads CASKGDRADTEAFF. The CDR3 nucleotides are TGTGCCAGCAAGGGGGACAGGGCGGACACTGAAGCTTTCTTT.

V gene TRBV20-1 combines with J gene TRBJ2-7; 9 bases fit TRBD1. The junction had 12 bases not matched to a gene; V was cut back by 1 base and J by 2 bases. Germline CDR1 is DFQATT and CDR2 is SNEGSKA (reference sequence). The CDR3 covers 17 residues. The CDR3 sequence is CSARAMAGTGLPYEQYF. The CDR3 nucleotides are TGCAGTGCTAGAGCAATGGCGGGGACAGGGCTACCCTACGAGCAGTACTTC.

The chain combines TRBV19 with TRBJ2-2, with 7 bases fitting TRBD2. The CDR3 runs to 13 residues. Germline V gene lookup returns CDR1 LNHDA and CDR2 SQIVND (reference sequence). After removal of 8 bases from V and 7 bases from J, the junction contained 7 bases not matched to a gene. The CDR3 protein is CASSQTSRGELFF. CDR3 DNA: TGTGCCAGTTCTCAGACTAGCCGCGGGGAGCTGTTTTTT.

The chain joins TRBV9 to TRBJ2-3; 12 bases map to TRBD2. Germline V CDR1 and CDR2: SGDLS, YYNGEE. The CDR3 length is 19 residues. The trim removed 0 bases at V and 1 base at J, leaving 9 bases unmatched. The CDR3 sequence: CASSVGSTRLAGGTDTQYF. In nucleotides, the CDR3 is TGTGCCAGCAGCGTAGGTTCTACAAGACTAGCGGGGGGCACAGATACGCAGTATTTT. The full variable domain, completed using reference TRBV9 and TRBJ2-3, is DSGVTQTPKHLITATGQRVTLRCSPRSGDLSVYWYQQSLDQGLQFLIQYYNGEERAKGNILERFSAQQFPDLHSELNLSSLELGDSALYFCASSVGSTRLAGGTDTQYFGPGTRLTVL.

This clonotype was picked up many times. The chain combines TRBV7-9 with TRBJ2-1; weak D call: TRBD2 (5 bases). Trimming took off 0 bases at V and 4 bases at J, with 7 bases between the two ends. The CDR3 extends over 14 amino acids. Germline CDR1 reads SEHNR; CDR2 reads FQNEAQ (reference sequence). CDR3 DNA sequence: TGTGCCAGCAGCTTAGCTGGGAGATACAATGAGCAGTTCTTC. Translation gives CASSLAGRYNEQFF.

The chain uses TRBV12-3 or TRBV12-4 and TRBJ2-5; the D call may be TRBD1 or TRBD2 (6 bases each). The CDR3 has 15 amino acids. The ends were cut back, 6 bases at V and 7 bases at J, with 21 bases in the middle. CDR3 amino acids: CASSPWRSGAGTQYF. In DNA, the CDR3 is TGTGCCAGCAGCCCCTGGAGGTCGGGGGCCGGGACCCAGTACTTC.

V is TRBV14 and J is TRBJ2-7; D is possibly TRBD1 or TRBD2 (5 bases each). The V and J ends lost 4 bases and 4 bases respectively, with 14 bases between them. CDR3 length: 14 amino acids. CDR1 and CDR2 from the germline V gene are SGHDN and FVKESK. CDR3 DNA: TGTGCCAGCAGCCGGGGGTCCCCGTCATACGAGCAGTACTTC. It codes for CASSRGSPSYEQYF.

In this sample, this clonotype turned up a few times. This chain connects TRBV12-3 or TRBV12-4 to TRBJ2-3; TRBD1 might be the D (6 bases). V was shortened by 4 bases and J by 0 bases, with 14 bases between the two germline ends. CDR3 length equals 16 residues. CDR3 in amino acids: CASSSTGRSSTDTQYF. DNA of the CDR3: TGTGCCAGCAGTTCCACAGGGCGCTCAAGCACAGATACGCAGTATTTT.

This clonotype was detected a few times. This rearrangement joins TRBV27 to TRBJ2-3; D could derive from TRBD1 or TRBD2 (6 bases each). CDR3 length equals 16 residues. Trimming left V 1 base short and J 1 base short, with 12 bases between. Germline loops: CDR1 MNHEY, CDR2 SMNVEV (reference sequence). CDR3 sequence reads: CASSLYGGHGTDTQYF. The DNA for the CDR3 is TGTGCCAGCAGTTTATATGGGGGGCACGGCACAGATACGCAGTATTTT.

This clonotype was counted many times. V and J are TRBV4-2 and TRBJ1-6, with 9 bases fitting TRBD1. Germline trimming cut 0 bases from V and 9 bases from J; bases unmatched to any gene: 3. Looked up from germline, CDR1 is LGHNA and CDR2 is YNFKEQ. This CDR3 is built from 15 residues. CDR3 nucleotide sequence: TGTGCCAGCAGCCAAGATACAGGGGGCGGTTCACCCCTCCACTTT. It is translated as CASSQDTGGGSPLHF.